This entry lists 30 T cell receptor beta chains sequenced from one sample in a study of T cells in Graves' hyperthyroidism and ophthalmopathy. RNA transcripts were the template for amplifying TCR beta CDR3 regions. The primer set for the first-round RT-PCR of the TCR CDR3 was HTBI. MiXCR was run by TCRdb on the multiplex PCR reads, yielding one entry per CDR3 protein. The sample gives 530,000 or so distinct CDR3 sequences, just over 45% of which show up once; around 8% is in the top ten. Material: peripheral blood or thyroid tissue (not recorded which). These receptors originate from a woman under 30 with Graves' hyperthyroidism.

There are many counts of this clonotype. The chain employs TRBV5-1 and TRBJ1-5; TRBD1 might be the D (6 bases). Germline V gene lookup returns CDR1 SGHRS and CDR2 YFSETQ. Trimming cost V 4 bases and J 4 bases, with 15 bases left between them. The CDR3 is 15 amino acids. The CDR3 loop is CASSPRTGTNQPQHF. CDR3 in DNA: TGCGCCAGCAGCCCACGTACAGGGACTAATCAGCCCCAGCATTTT.

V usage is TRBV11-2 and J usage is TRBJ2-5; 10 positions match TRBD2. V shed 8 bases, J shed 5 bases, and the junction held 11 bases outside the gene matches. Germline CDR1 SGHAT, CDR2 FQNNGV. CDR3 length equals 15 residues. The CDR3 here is CASRPGTSVYETQYF. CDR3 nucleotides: TGTGCCAGCCGGCCCGGGACTAGCGTTTACGAGACCCAGTACTTC.

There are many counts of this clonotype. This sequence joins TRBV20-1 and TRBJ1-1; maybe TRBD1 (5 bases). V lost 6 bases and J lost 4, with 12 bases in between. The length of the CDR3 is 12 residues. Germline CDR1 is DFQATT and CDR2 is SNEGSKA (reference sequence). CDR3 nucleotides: TGCAGTGCCCCGCGGGGGGGCACTGAAGCTTTCTTT. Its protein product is CSAPRGGTEAFF.

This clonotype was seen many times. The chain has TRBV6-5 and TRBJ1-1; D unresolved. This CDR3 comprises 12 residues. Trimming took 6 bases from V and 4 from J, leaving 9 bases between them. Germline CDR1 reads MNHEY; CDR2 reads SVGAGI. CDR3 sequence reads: CASRSPATEAFF. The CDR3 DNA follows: TGTGCCAGCAGGAGTCCAGCCACTGAAGCTTTCTTT.

This chain's CDR3 is CSVGRGINYGYTF. The CDR3 DNA is TGCAGCGTAGGCCGCGGAATCAACTATGGCTACACCTTC. The J gene is TRBJ1-2, the V gene TRBV29-1; D not resolved. V lost 6 bases, J lost 2 bases, and 13 bases lay in between. Per the germline V gene, CDR1 is SQVTM and CDR2 is ANQGSEA. The CDR3 extends over 13 amino acids.

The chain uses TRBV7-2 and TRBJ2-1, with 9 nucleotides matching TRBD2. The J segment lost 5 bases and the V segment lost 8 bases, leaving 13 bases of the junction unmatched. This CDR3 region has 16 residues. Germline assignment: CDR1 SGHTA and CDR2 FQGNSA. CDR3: CASLRAVAGVDNEQFF. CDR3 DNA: TGTGCCAGCCTTAGAGCGGTAGCGGGAGTCGACAATGAGCAGTTCTTC.

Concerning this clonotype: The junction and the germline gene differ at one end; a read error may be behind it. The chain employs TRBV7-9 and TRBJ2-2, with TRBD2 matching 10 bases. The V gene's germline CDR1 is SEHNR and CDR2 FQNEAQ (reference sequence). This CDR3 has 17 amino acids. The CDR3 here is CAGSHLSGRQDTGELFF. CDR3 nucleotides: TGTGCCGGCAGCCACCTTAGCGGGAGGCAGGACACCGGGGAGCTGTTTTTT.

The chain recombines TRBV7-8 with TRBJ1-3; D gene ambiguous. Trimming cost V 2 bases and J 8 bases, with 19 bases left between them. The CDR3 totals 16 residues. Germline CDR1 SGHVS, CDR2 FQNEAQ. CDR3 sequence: CASSLTSSRYGYTIYF. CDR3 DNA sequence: TGTGCCAGCAGCTTAACAAGCTCCCGCTATGGCTACACCATATATTTT.

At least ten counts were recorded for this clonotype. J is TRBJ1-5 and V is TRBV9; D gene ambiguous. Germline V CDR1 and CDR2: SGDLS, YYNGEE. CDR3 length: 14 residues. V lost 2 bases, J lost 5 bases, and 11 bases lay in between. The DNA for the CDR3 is TGTGCCAGCAGCGTTACACAGACGGATCAGCCCCAGCATTTT. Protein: CASSVTQTDQPQHF. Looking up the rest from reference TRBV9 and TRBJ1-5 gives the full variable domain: DSGVTQTPKHLITATGQRVTLRCSPRSGDLSVYWYQQSLDQGLQFLIQYYNGEERAKGNILERFSAQQFPDLHSELNLSSLELGDSALYFCASSVTQTDQPQHFGDGTRLSIL.

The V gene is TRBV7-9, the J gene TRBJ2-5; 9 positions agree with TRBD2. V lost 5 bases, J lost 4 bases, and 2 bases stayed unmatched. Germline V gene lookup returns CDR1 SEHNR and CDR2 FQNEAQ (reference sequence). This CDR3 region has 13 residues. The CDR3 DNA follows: TGTGCCAGCAGCGTTAGCGGGAGAGAGACCCAGTACTTC. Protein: CASSVSGRETQYF.

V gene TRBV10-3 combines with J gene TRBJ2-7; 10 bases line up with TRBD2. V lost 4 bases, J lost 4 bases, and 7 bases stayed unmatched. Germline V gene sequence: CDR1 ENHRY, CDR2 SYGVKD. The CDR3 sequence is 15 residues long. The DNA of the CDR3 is TGTGCCATCAGTGGTCCTAGCGGGAGTGGATACGAGCAGTACTTC. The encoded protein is CAISGPSGSGYEQYF.

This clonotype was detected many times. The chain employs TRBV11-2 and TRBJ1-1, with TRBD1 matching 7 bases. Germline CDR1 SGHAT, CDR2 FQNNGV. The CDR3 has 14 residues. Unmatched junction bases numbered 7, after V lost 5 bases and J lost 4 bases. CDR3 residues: CASSDRAGGTEAFF. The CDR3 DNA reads TGTGCCAGCAGCGACCGGGCAGGGGGCACTGAAGCTTTCTTT.

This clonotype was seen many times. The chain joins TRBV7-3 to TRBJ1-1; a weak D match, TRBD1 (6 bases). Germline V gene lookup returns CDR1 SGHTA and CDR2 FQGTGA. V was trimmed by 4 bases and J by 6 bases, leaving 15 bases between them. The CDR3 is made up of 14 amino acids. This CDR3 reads CASSSNRDVAEAFF. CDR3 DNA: TGTGCCAGCAGCTCCAACAGGGATGTTGCTGAAGCTTTCTTT.

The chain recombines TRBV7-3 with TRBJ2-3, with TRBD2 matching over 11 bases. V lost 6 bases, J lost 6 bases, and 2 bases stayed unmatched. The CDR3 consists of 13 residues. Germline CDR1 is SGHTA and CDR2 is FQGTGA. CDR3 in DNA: TGTGCCAGCAGTACTAGCGGGAGTGATACGCAGTATTTT. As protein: CASSTSGSDTQYF.

CDR3 amino acids: CASSYLGTSGSSYEQYF. In nucleotides, the CDR3 is TGTGCCAGCAGTTACCTCGGGACTAGCGGGAGCTCCTACGAGCAGTACTTC. The chain uses TRBV6-1 and TRBJ2-7, with TRBD2 matching over 14 bases. The J segment lost 0 bases and the V segment lost 5 bases, leaving 6 bases of the junction unmatched. This CDR3 is 17 amino acids long. Per the germline V gene, CDR1 is MNHNS and CDR2 is SASEGT.

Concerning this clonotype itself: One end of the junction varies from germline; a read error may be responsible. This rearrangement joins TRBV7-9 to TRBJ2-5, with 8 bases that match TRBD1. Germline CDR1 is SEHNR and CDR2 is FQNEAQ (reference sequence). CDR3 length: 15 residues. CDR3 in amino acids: CASSLVTGGQGTQYF. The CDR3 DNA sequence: TGTGCCAGCAGCTTGGTTACAGGGGGGCAAGGGACCCAGTACTTC.

CDR3 protein: CAIQGKNTEAFF. CDR3 in DNA: TGTGCCATACAGGGCAAGAACACTGAAGCTTTCTTT. The V call is TRBV2, the J call TRBJ1-1; TRBD1 might be the D (6 bases). V lost 10 bases to trimming and J lost 1 base, with 10 bases between them. The CDR3 has 12 residues. Germline loops: CDR1 SNHLY, CDR2 FYNNEI.

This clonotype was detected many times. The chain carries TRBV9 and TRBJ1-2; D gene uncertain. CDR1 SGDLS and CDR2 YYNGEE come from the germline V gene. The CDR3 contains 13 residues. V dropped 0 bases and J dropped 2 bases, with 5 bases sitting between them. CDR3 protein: CASSVDENYGYTF. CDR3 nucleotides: TGTGCCAGCAGCGTAGATGAGAACTATGGCTACACCTTC.

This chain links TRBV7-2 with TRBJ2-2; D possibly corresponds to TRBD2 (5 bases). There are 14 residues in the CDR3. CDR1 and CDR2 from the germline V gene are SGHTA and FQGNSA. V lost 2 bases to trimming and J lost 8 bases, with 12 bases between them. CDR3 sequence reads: CASSLPLLGGELFF. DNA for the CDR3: TGTGCCAGCAGCTTACCGCTACTAGGAGGGGAGCTGTTTTTT.

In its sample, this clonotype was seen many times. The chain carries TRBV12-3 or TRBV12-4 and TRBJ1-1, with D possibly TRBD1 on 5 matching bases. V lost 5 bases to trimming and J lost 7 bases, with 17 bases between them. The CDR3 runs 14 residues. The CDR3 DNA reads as TGTGCCAGCAGTCCCAAGGGGTTAGTTATTGAAGCTTTCTTT. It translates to CASSPKGLVIEAFF.

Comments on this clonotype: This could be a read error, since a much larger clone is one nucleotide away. CDR3 DNA: TGTGCCAGCAGTGAGGGGGCCGGGGAAGCTTTCTTT. Its translation: CASSEGAGEAFF. The V and J genes are TRBV6-6 and TRBJ1-1; 7 bases fit TRBD1. With V trimmed by 5 bases and J by 8 bases, 5 bases remained unmatched. The CDR3 runs 12 residues. CDR1 MNHNY and CDR2 SVGAGI come from the germline V gene (reference sequence).

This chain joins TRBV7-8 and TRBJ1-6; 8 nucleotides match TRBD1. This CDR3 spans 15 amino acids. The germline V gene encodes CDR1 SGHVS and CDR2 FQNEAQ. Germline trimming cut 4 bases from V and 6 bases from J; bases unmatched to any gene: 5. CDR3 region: CASSSADRVNSPLHF. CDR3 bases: TGTGCCAGCAGCTCTGCGGACAGGGTTAATTCACCCCTCCACTTT. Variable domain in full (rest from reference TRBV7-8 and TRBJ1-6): GAGVSQSPRYKVAKRGQDVALRCDPISGHVSLFWYQQALGQGPEFLTYFQNEAQLDKSGLPSDRFFAERPEGSVSTLKIQRTQQEDSAVYLCASSSADRVNSPLHFGNGTRLTVT.

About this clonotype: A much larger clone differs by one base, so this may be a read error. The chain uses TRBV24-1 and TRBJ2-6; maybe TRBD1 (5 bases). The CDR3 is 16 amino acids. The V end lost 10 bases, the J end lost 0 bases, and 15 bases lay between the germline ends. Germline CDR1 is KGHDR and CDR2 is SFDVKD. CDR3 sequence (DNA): TGTGCCACTAGCTTAGGGGTATACTCTGGGGCCAACGTCCTGACTTTC. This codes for CATSLGVYSGANVLTF.

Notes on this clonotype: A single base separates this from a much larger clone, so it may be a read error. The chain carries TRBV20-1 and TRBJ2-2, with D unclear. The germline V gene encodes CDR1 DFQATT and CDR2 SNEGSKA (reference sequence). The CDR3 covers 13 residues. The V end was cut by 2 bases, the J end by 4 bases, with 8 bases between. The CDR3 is CSARKSVTGELFF. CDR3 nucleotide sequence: TGCAGTGCTAGAAAGTCCGTCACCGGGGAGCTGTTTTTT.

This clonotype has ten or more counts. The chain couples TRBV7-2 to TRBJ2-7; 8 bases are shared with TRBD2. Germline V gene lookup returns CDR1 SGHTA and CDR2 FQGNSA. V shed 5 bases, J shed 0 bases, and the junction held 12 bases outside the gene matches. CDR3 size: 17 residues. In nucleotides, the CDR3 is TGTGCCAGCAGCCGCCTAATAGCGGGGCAGAGCTCCTACGAGCAGTACTTC. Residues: CASSRLIAGQSSYEQYF.

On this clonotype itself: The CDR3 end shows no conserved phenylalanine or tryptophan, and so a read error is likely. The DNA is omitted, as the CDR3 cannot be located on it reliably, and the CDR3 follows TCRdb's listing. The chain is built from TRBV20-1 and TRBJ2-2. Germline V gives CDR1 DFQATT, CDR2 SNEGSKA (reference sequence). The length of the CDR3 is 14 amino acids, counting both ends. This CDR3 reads CSADREAKHRGAVV.

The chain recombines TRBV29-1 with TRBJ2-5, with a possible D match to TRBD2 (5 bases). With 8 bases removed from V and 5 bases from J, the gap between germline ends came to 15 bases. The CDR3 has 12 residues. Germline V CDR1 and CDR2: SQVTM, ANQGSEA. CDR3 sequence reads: CSKTPGGETQYF. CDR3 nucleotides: TGCAGCAAGACGCCCGGCGGGGAGACCCAGTACTTC.

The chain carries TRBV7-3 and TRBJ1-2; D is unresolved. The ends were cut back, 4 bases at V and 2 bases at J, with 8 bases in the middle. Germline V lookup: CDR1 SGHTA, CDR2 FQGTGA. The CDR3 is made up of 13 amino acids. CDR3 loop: CASSSQRNYGYTF. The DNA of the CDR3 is TGTGCCAGCAGCTCCCAGCGGAACTATGGCTACACCTTC.

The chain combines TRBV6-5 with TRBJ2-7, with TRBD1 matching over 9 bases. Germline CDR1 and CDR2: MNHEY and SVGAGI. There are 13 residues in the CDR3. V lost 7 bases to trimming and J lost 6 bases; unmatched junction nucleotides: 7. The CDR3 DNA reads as TGTGCCAGCAAACTGGGACAGGGTGGCGAGCAGTACTTC. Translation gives CASKLGQGGEQYF.

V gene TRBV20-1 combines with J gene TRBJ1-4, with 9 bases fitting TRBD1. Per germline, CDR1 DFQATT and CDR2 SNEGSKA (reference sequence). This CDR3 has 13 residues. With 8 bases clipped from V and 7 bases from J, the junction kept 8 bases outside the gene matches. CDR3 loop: CSYAGQGFEKLFF. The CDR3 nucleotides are TGCAGTTACGCCGGACAGGGGTTTGAAAAACTGTTTTTT.